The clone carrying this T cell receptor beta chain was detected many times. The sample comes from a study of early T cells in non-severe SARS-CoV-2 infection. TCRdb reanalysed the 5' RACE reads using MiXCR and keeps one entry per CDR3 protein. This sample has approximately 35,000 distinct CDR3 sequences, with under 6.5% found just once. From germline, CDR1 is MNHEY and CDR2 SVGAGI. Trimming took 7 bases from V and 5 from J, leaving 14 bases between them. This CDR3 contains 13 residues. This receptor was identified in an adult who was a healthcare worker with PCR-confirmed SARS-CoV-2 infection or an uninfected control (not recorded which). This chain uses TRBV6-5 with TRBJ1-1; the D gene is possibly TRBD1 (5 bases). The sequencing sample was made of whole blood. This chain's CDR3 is CASTTAAGTEAFF. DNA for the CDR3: TGTGCCAGCACCACTGCGGCAGGGACTGAAGCTTTCTTT.